This TCR beta chain is from a study of CD8 T cells in ankylosing spondylitis (dated by TCRdb to 2015 to 2018). A note on the overall study: To find TCR variants linked to disease, the study profiled T cell receptor beta repertoires in ankylosing spondylitis patients and healthy donors. The full study cohort comprised around 25 ankylosing spondylitis patients and approximately 100 healthy donors. Peripheral blood was sampled, and synovial fluid was also collected from ankylosing spondylitis patients. The investigation overall reported the following: A TCR beta motif made up of several highly homologous amino acid variants appeared to be characteristic of blood from ankylosing spondylitis patients. A CD8+ phenotype was shown by the disease-linked clones, which were found at relatively low frequencies in peripheral blood. According to the report, matched synovial fluid samples from ankylosing spondylitis patients were significantly enriched for the disease-linked clones. Some of the motif variants had been reported before in the synovial fluid and blood of reactive arthritis patients, a finding that suggests common disease-initiation mechanisms.

Points on this clonotype: Its antigen remains undetermined. No clone much larger than this one lies a single base away; base qualities are absent.

The germline V gene (reference sequence) provides CDR1 SGHKS and CDR2 YYEKEE. Reading from cysteine to phenylalanine, the CDR3 counts 13 amino acids. The read is trimmed to its CDR3 DNA, 39 bases read in frame from base 1. A distance of 6 bases separates the germline ends of V and J, which lose 4 bases and 2 bases respectively. The sample was run on an Illumina HiSeq 2500. Quantitative 5'-RACE with molecular barcodes was used to prepare TCR beta libraries. The paper's data handling went like this. A new computational method based on a probabilistic model of VDJ rearrangement was used to identify disease-linked TCR variants. TCRdb reprocessing: public reads trimmed at Q25 with fastp, clones called with MiXCR, in-frame beta chains kept. Entries that share a CDR3 protein sequence are merged under the most common genes and DNA. The V and J calls were not made by the authors but by TCRdb's processing. A total of some 140,000 distinct CDR3 sequences appear in this sample, 5.5% to 7.5% of them only once. The ten largest make up 9.5% to 15% of the sample.

Sequenced sample: blood, either unsorted or a sorted T cell fraction (not recorded which). The TCR was taken from a female donor with ankylosing spondylitis or in good health (not recorded which). Here the chain combines TRBV5-5 and TRBJ2-2; no D gene call is confident. The CDR3 protein sequence reads: CASSAYNTGELFF. Here is the DNA: TGTGCCAGCAGCGCATATAACACCGGGGAGCTGTTTTTT.